The TCR beta chain under discussion was sequenced for a study of control samples from healthy donors and cancer patients. The protocol was immunoSEQ multiplex PCR, while the TCRdb copy is restricted to in-frame clones and leaves out a portion. The table has about 170,000 clones, 91% seen once. Points on this clone: This same CDR3 is encoded by further DNA sequences in the sample.

The sequence was obtained from a woman in her twenties or thirties in good health. Sequenced sample: blood.

Here the CDR3 DNA reads TGTGCCAGCAGCTTAGCGGGGGGACCCACAGATACGCAGTATTTT. Its translation: CASSLAGGPTDTQYF. V and J are TRBV7-3 and TRBJ2-3; 8 nucleotides align to TRBD2. J lost 2 bases, V lost 2 bases, and 3 bases had no gene match. The CDR3 is 15 amino acids. Germline CDR1 reads SGHTA; CDR2 reads FQGTGA.